This T cell receptor beta chain was observed in a study of cytomegalovirus exposure and HLA in healthy donors. Study-wide results and caveats: Listed as cytomegalovirus-associated were over 150 TCR beta chains.

Looked up from germline, CDR1 is WNHNN and CDR2 is SYGVQD (reference sequence). V shed 0 bases, J shed 11 bases, and the junction held 14 bases outside the gene matches. The CDR3 runs 16 residues. PCR employed 60 Vbeta and 13 Jbeta primers. The protocol was immunoSEQ multiplex PCR, while the TCRdb copy is restricted to in-frame clones and leaves out a portion. Of 55,000 to 70,000 clones in the sample, roughly 74% were seen once. As regards this clone: What it binds is unknown.

The clonotype was recovered from a woman aged 55-75 years in good health and CMV-seropositive. The specimen was PBMCs. The chain uses TRBV10-1 and TRBJ1-1; 8 positions match TRBD1. The CDR3 coding sequence is TGCGCCAGCAGTGAGTCCCTCGGACAGGGCGCAGTCGGGGCTTTCTTT. Its protein product is CASSESLGQGAVGAFF.